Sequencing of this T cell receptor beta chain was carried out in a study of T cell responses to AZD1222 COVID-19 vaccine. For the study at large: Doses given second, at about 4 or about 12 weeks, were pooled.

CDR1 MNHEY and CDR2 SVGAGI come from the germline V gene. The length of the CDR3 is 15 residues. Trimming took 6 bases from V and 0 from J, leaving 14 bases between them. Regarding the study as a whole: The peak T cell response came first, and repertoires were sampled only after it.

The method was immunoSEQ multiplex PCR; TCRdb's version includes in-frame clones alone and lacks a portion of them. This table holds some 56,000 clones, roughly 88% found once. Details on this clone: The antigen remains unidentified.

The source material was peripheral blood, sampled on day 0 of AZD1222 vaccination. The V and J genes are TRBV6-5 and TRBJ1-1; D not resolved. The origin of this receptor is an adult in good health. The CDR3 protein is CASRPEQNMNTEAFF. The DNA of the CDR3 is TGTGCCAGCAGGCCGGAACAGAATATGAACACTGAAGCTTTCTTT.